The 24 T cell receptor beta chains below were found in one sample sequenced in a study of OX40 agonist ivuxolimab in advanced cancers. Profiled with immunoSEQ multiplex PCR; TCRdb holds only in-frame clones, not every one. This sample has 73,000 or so clones, with 80% to 90% found just once. This material consisted of CD4+ or CD8+ T cells sorted from blood, taken in a trial of the OX40 agonist ivuxolimab. Receptors were obtained from an adult with an advanced solid tumor such as melanoma, head and neck, liver or kidney cancer.

The chain employs TRBV19 and TRBJ2-1; the D is unclear. CDR3 size: 15 residues. The V end lost 3 bases, the J end lost 4 bases, and 13 bases lay between the germline ends. The V gene's germline CDR1 is LNHDA and CDR2 SQIVND (reference sequence). The CDR3 bases are TGTGCCAGTAGTATTCTGGCTGTCGATTACAATGAGCAGTTCTTC. It translates to CASSILAVDYNEQFF.

A single count supports this clone. The rearrangement joins TRBV10-2 to TRBJ2-3; the D call may be TRBD1 or TRBD2 (5 bases each). The V gene's germline CDR1 is WSHSY and CDR2 SAAADI. Deletions cut 6 bases from V and 4 bases from J, with 11 bases between. This CDR3 is 13 amino acids long. DNA of the CDR3: TGCGCCAGCAGCCCTCGGGGCTCAGATACGCAGTATTTT. Protein: CASSPRGSDTQYF.

This chain joins TRBV7-9 and TRBJ2-1; TRBD1 aligns across 9 bases. V dropped 5 bases and J dropped 1; count of bases not matched to a gene: 6. The CDR3 totals 16 residues. CDR1 and CDR2 from the germline V gene are SEHNR and FQNEAQ (reference sequence). CDR3 protein: CASSLLGQGSYNEQFF. For the CDR3, the DNA is TGTGCCAGCAGCCTTCTGGGACAGGGATCCTACAATGAGCAGTTCTTC.

A few counts support this clone. The chain recombines TRBV4-1 with TRBJ1-6; a possible D gene is TRBD1 (5 bases). V was clipped by 4 bases and J by 14 bases, with 12 bases between them. Germline loops: CDR1 MGHRA, CDR2 YSYEKL. The length of the CDR3 is 12 residues. CDR3 region: CASSPPGGALHF. The CDR3 coding sequence is TGCGCCAGCAGCCCACCTGGGGGGGCCCTCCACTTT.

This clone was seen a handful of times. This chain connects TRBV29-1 to TRBJ2-3; 8 bases map to TRBD2. CDR1 SQVTM and CDR2 ANQGSEA come from the germline V gene. Trimming took 3 bases from V and 5 from J; bases not matched to a gene: 7. The CDR3 runs to 14 residues. The CDR3 loop reads CSVDLAGPRDTQYF. As DNA, the CDR3 is TGCAGCGTTGATTTAGCGGGGCCACGAGATACGCAGTATTTT.

V is TRBV4-3 and J is TRBJ2-2; D ambiguous. The CDR3 runs to 15 residues. V was pared by 0 bases and J by 2 bases, with 7 bases between. CDR1 is LGHNA and CDR2 is YSLEER in the germline V gene. CDR3 amino acids: CASSQDWPNTGELFF. CDR3 coding DNA: TGCGCCAGCAGCCAAGACTGGCCAAACACCGGGGAGCTGTTTTTT.

The genes are TRBV7-2 and TRBJ1-5, with a possible D match to TRBD1 (5 bases). The V gene lost 5 bases and the J gene lost 5 bases, with 16 bases spanning the gap. The germline gives CDR1 SGHTA, CDR2 FQGNSA. The CDR3 sequence is 15 residues long. For the CDR3, the DNA is TGTGCCAGCAGCGGCATGGGGGGATCGGATCAGCCCCAGCATTTT. This encodes CASSGMGGSDQPQHF.

This sequence joins TRBV14 and TRBJ2-7; D not resolved. With 0 bases removed from V and 0 bases from J, the gap between germline ends came to 12 bases. The CDR3 spans 16 residues. Germline V CDR1 and CDR2: SGHDN, FVKESK. The CDR3 here is CASSQDSGQSSYEQYF. As DNA, the CDR3 is TGTGCCAGCAGCCAAGACTCCGGCCAGAGCTCCTACGAGCAGTACTTC.

The rearrangement uses TRBV6-6 and TRBJ2-7; possible D gene TRBD2, 5 bases. This CDR3 has 14 amino acids. CDR1 and CDR2 from the germline V gene are MNHNY and SVGAGI (reference sequence). V was shortened by 7 bases and J by 1 base, with 14 bases between the two germline ends. The DNA of the CDR3 is TGTGCCAGCACCCTAAACCCGGGGTCCTACGAGCAGTACTTC. Protein: CASTLNPGSYEQYF.

The V and J genes are TRBV5-5 and TRBJ2-3, with TRBD2 matching 12 bases. Germline CDR1 is SGHKS and CDR2 is YYEKEE (reference sequence). The CDR3 runs to 17 residues. V trimming: 4 bases; J trimming: 2 bases; junction bases outside the gene matches: 8. The CDR3 loop is CASSRTSGASYTDTQYF. As DNA, the CDR3 is TGTGCCAGCAGCCGGACTAGCGGGGCGTCCTACACAGATACGCAGTATTTT.

J is TRBJ2-5 and V is TRBV7-2; 10 nucleotides match TRBD1. The CDR3 has 14 amino acids. The trim removed 5 bases at V and 7 bases at J, leaving 7 bases unmatched. CDR1 is SGHTA and CDR2 is FQGNSA in the germline V gene. Written as DNA, the CDR3 is TGTGCCAGCAGCACCGGGACAGGGGCCCGGACCCAGTACTTC. Protein product: CASSTGTGARTQYF.

The chain has TRBV6-5 and TRBJ2-5; 9 nucleotides agree with TRBD1. J was trimmed by 2 bases and V by 0 bases; bases with no gene match: 4. Per germline, CDR1 MNHEY and CDR2 SVGAGI. This CDR3 region has 16 residues. The CDR3 DNA reads TGTGCCAGCAGTTACTCGTGGGACAGGGCACAAGAGACCCAGTACTTC. It yields the protein CASSYSWDRAQETQYF.

The chain is built from TRBV6-5 and TRBJ2-7, with 8 bases aligning to TRBD2. The CDR3 has 13 amino acids. Trimming at V came to 8 bases and at J to 3 bases, leaving 6 bases not matched to a gene. From germline, CDR1 is MNHEY and CDR2 SVGAGI. The CDR3 sequence: CASESAGGYEQYF. DNA of the CDR3: TGTGCCAGCGAATCGGCGGGGGGCTACGAGCAGTACTTC.

In its sample, this clone was seen once. The gene calls are TRBV9 and TRBJ1-5, with D uncertain. Germline lookup yields CDR1 SGDLS and CDR2 YYNGEE. This CDR3 has 14 residues. Trimming removed 6 bases at V and 6 bases at J, with 16 bases between. CDR3 DNA: TGTGCCAGCACTAGGGTGGGTGAGGGTCAGCCCCAGCATTTT. Its protein product is CASTRVGEGQPQHF.

The V call is TRBV13, the J call TRBJ2-7; either TRBD1 or TRBD2 may supply D (5 bases each). Deletions cut 3 bases from V and 0 bases from J, with 12 bases between. The germline gives CDR1 PRHDT, CDR2 FYEKMQ (reference sequence). The length of the CDR3 is 15 residues. The CDR3 nucleotides read TGTGCCAGCAGCTTGGGACGGCAGAGCTCCTACGAGCAGTACTTC. As protein: CASSLGRQSSYEQYF.

The chain is built from TRBV9 and TRBJ2-7; D gene uncertain. Trimming stripped 0 bases from V and 0 bases from J, with 7 bases between. CDR1 SGDLS and CDR2 YYNGEE come from the germline V gene. The CDR3 has 14 amino acids. The CDR3 protein is CASSVVASSYEQYF. In nucleotides, the CDR3 is TGTGCCAGCAGCGTAGTGGCATCCTCCTACGAGCAGTACTTC.

The rearrangement joins TRBV4-1 to TRBJ1-4, with 7 bases lining up with TRBD1. The CDR3 contains 16 residues. Trimming cost V 10 bases and J 3 bases; bases outside gene matches: 14. Germline assignment: CDR1 MGHRA and CDR2 YSYEKL. The CDR3 nucleotides read TGCGCCACGGGGCGACAGGGAGGCAACTCTAATGAAAAACTGTTTTTT. This translates into CATGRQGGNSNEKLFF.

The gene calls are TRBV27 and TRBJ1-2; 8 bases fit TRBD1. CDR1 MNHEY and CDR2 SMNVEV come from the germline V gene (reference sequence). J lost 8 bases, V lost 2 bases, and 4 bases had no gene match. The CDR3 is 13 residues long. CDR3 in DNA: TGTGCCAGCAGTTTACAGGGGGCGTTAGGCTACACCTTC. It is translated as CASSLQGALGYTF.

The chain employs TRBV5-6 and TRBJ2-5; possible D gene TRBD2, 6 bases. V gave up 2 bases and J gave up 4 bases, with 18 bases separating them. This CDR3 is 16 amino acids long. Germline-derived CDR1 and CDR2 are SGHDT and YYEEEE. The CDR3 region is CASSFPMSGAGETQYF. The CDR3 DNA is TGTGCCAGCAGCTTTCCTATGTCGGGAGCGGGAGAGACCCAGTACTTC.

V usage is TRBV2 and J usage is TRBJ2-7; 9 bases line up with TRBD2. The junction had 10 bases not matched to a gene; V was cut back by 3 bases and J by 4 bases. This CDR3 region has 16 residues. Germline V gene data show CDR1 as SNHLY and CDR2 as FYNNEI. For the CDR3, the DNA is TGTGCCAGCAGTGAGTTTCGGGCTAGCGGGGCTTACGAGCAGTACTTC. Protein: CASSEFRASGAYEQYF.

The DNA of the CDR3 is TGTGCCAGCAGCTTAGCTGGGAACCCCAATGAAAAACTGTTTTTT. It codes for CASSLAGNPNEKLFF. The chain recombines TRBV7-6 with TRBJ1-4, with D unclear. The germline V gene encodes CDR1 SGHVS and CDR2 FNYEAQ. V was shortened by 0 bases and J by 5 bases, with 10 bases between the two germline ends. This CDR3 has 15 residues.

V usage is TRBV6-6 and J usage is TRBJ2-1, with 7 bases aligning to TRBD1. Germline CDR1 and CDR2: MNHNY and SVGAGI (reference sequence). V lost 3 bases, J lost 7 bases, and 6 bases stayed unmatched. The CDR3 has 14 residues. CDR3 sequence (DNA): TGTGCCAGCAGTTATACAGGGGAATCTAATGAGCAGTTCTTC. The encoded protein is CASSYTGESNEQFF.

This chain links TRBV6-1 with TRBJ2-3, with 7 bases matching TRBD1. The ends lost 6 bases at V and 6 bases at J; junction bases unmatched: 3. Germline CDR1 MNHNS, CDR2 SASEGT. The CDR3 totals 12 residues. The CDR3 region is CASRDRADTQYF. The DNA for the CDR3 is TGTGCCAGCAGAGACAGGGCCGATACGCAGTATTTT.

The chain employs TRBV14 and TRBJ1-6; D is possibly TRBD1 (5 bases). V was clipped by 1 base and J by 0 bases, with 16 bases between them. From germline, CDR1 is SGHDN and CDR2 FVKESK. CDR3 length: 19 residues. DNA for the CDR3: TGTGCCAGCAGCCAAGCTACCGGGACGACTGGCTCCTATAATTCACCCCTCCACTTT. Translation: CASSQATGTTGSYNSPLHF. The whole variable domain, filled in from reference TRBV14 and TRBJ1-6, reads EAGVTQFPSHSVIEKGQTVTLRCDPISGHDNLYWYRRVMGKEIKFLLHFVKESKQDESGMPNNRFLAERTGGTYSTLKVQPAELEDSGVYFCASSQATGTTGSYNSPLHFGNGTRLTVT.